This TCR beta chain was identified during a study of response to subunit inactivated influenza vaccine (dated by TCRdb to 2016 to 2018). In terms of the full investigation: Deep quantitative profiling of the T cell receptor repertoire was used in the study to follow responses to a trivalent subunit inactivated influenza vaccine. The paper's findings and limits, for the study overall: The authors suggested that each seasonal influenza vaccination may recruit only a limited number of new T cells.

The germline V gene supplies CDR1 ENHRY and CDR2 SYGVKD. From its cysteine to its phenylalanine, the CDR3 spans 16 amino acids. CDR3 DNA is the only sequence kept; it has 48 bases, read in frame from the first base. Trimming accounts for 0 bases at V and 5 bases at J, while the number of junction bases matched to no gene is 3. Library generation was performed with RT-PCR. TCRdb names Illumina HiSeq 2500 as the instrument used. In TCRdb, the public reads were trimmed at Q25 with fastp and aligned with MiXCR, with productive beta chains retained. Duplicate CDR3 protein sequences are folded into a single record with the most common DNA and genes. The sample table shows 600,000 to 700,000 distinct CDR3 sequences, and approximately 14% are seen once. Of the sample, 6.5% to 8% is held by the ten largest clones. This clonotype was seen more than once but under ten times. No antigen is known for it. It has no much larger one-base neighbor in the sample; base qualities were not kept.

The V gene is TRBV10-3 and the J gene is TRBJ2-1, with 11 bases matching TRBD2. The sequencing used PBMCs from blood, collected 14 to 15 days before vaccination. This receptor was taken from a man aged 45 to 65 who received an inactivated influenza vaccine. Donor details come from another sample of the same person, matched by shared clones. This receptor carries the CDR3 CAISESMGLADNEQFF. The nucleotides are TGTGCCATCAGTGAGTCGATGGGACTAGCGGACAATGAGCAGTTCTTC.